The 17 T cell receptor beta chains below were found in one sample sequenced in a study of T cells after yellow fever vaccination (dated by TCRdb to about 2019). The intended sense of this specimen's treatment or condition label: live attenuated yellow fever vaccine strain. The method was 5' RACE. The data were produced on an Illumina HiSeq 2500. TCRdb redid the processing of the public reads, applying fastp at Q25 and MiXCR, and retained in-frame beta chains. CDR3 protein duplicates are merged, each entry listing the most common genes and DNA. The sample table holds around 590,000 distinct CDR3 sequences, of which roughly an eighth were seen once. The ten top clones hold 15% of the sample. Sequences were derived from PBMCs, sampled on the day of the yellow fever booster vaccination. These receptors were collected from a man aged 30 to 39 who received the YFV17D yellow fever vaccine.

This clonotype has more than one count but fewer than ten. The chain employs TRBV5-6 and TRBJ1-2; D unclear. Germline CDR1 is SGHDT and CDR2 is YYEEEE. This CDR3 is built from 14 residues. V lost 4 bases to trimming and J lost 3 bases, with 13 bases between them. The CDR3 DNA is TGTGCCAGCAGCCGGGGTAGGATTGACTATGGCTACACCTTC. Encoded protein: CASSRGRIDYGYTF.

The CDR3 DNA reads TGTGCCAGCAGTCCCCCCCTGACGGAGTCGAGGGGCTACACCTTC. This translates into CASSPPLTESRGYTF. V gene TRBV28 combines with J gene TRBJ1-2; D remains unclear. The CDR3 sequence is 15 residues long. The V end was cut by 5 bases, the J end by 8 bases, with 21 bases between. Per germline, CDR1 MDHEN and CDR2 SYDVKM.

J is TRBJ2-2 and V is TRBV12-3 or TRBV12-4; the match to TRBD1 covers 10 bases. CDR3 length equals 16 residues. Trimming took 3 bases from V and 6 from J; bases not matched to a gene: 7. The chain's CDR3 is CASSLGTGASPGELFF. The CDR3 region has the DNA TGTGCCAGCAGTTTGGGGACAGGGGCCTCGCCCGGGGAGCTGTTTTTT.

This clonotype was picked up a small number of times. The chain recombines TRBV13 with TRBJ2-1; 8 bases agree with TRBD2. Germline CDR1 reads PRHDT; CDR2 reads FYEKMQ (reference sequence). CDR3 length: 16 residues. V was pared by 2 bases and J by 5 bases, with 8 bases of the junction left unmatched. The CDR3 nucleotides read TGTGCCAGCAGCTTACGTGGCGGGAGGCCTCACAATGAGCAGTTCTTC. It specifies CASSLRGGRPHNEQFF.

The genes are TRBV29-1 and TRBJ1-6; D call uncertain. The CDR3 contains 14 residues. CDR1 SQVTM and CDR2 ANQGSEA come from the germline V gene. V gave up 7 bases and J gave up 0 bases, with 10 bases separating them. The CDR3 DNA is TGCAGCGCCCGCGTTGGCTCCTATAATTCACCCCTCCACTTT. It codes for CSARVGSYNSPLHF.

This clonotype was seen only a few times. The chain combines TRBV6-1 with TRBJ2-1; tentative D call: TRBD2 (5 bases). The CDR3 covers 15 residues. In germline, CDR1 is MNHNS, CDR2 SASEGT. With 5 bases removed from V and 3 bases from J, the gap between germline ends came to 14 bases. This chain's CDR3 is CASSRQAALYNEQFF. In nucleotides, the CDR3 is TGTGCCAGCAGTCGGCAAGCGGCCCTCTACAATGAGCAGTTCTTC.

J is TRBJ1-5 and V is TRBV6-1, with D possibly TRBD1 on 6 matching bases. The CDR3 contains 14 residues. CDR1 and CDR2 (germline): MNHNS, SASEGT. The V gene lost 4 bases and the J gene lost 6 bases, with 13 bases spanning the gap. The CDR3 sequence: CASSVGGGFQPQHF. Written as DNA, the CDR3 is TGTGCCAGCAGTGTCGGGGGCGGTTTTCAGCCCCAGCATTTT.

The CDR3 DNA is TGTGCCAGCTCACCACTCGCACCCGCGGCGGGAAGGGTAGAGACCCAGTACTTC. It encodes CASSPLAPAAGRVETQYF. This chain uses TRBV18 with TRBJ2-5; a weak D match, TRBD2 (6 bases). The V gene's germline CDR1 is KGHSH and CDR2 LQKENI. Trimming left V 1 base short and J 4 bases short, with 22 bases between. The CDR3 has 18 amino acids.

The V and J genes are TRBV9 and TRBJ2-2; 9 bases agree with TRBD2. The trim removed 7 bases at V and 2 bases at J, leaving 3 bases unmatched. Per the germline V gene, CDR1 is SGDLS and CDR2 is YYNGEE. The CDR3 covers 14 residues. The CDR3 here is CASGSGRNTGELFF. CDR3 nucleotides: TGTGCCAGCGGTAGCGGGAGAAACACCGGGGAGCTGTTTTTT. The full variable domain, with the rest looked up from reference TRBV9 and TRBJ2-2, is DSGVTQTPKHLITATGQRVTLRCSPRSGDLSVYWYQQSLDQGLQFLIQYYNGEERAKGNILERFSAQQFPDLHSELNLSSLELGDSALYFCASGSGRNTGELFFGEGSRLTVL.

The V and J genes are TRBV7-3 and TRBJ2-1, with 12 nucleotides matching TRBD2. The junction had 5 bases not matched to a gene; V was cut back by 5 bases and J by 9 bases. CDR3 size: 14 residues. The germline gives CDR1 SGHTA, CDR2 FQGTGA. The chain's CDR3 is CASSNGLAGSEQFF. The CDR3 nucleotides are TGTGCCAGCAGCAACGGACTAGCGGGAAGTGAGCAGTTCTTC. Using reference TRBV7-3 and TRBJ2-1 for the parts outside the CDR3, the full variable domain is GAGVSQTPSNKVTEKGKYVELRCDPISGHTALYWYRQSLGQGPEFLIYFQGTGAADDSGLPNDRFFAVRPEGSVSTLKIQRTERGDSAVYLCASSNGLAGSEQFFGPGTRLTVL.

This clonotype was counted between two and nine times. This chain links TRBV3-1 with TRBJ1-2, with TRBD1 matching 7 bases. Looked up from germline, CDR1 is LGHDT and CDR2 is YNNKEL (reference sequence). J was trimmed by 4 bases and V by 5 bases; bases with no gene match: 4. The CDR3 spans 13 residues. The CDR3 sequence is CASSDRVGYGYTF. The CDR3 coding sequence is TGTGCCAGCAGCGACAGGGTCGGCTATGGCTACACCTTC.

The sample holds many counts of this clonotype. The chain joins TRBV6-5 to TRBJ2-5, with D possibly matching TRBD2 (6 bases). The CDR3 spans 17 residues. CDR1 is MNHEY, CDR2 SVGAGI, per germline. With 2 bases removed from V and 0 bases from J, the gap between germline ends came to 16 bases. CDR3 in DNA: TGTGCCAGCAGTTACCCCCAGCCGGGGGATAACCAAGAGACCCAGTACTTC. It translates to CASSYPQPGDNQETQYF.

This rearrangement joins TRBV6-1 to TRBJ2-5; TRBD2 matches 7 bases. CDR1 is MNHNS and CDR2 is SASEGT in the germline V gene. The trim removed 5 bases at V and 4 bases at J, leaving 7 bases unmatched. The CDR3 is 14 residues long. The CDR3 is CASSPTSPTETQYF. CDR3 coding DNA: TGTGCCAGCAGTCCGACTAGCCCCACAGAGACCCAGTACTTC.

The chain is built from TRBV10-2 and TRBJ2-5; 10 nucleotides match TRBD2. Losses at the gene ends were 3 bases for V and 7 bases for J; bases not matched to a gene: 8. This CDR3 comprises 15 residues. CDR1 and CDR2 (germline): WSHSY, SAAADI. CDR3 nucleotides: TGCGCCAGCAGTGAAACTTACAGCGGGAGGGTGACCCAGTACTTC. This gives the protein CASSETYSGRVTQYF.

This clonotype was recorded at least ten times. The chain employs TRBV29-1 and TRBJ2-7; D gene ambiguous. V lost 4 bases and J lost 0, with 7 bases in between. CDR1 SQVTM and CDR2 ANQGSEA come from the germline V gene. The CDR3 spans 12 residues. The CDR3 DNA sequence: TGCAGCGTTGCGGCGAGCTCCTACGAGCAGTACTTC. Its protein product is CSVAASSYEQYF.

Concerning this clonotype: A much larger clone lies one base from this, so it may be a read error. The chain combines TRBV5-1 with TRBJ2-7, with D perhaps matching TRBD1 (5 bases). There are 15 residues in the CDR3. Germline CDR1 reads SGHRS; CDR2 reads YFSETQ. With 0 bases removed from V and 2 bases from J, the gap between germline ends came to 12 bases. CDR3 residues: CASSLESRAAYEQYF. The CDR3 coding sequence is TGCGCCAGCAGCTTGGAAAGCAGGGCTGCCTACGAGCAGTACTTC.

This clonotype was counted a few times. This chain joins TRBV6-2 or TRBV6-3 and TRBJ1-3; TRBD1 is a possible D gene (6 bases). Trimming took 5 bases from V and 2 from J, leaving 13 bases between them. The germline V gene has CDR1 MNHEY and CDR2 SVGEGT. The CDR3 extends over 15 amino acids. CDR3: CASSRPRGPGNTIYF. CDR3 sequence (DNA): TGTGCCAGCAGTAGACCGCGGGGGCCTGGAAACACCATATATTTT.